Below, 3 T cell receptor beta chains from the same sample are listed, as sequenced in a study of CD8+CD57+ T cells in acquired aplastic anemia. Profiling of TCR beta VDJ combinations and CDR3 sequences used genomic DNA as template. In TCRdb, the reads were re-called with MiXCR into one record per CDR3 protein. The top ten hold roughly 1.1% of the sample, which has about 220,000 distinct CDR3 sequences, around 32% seen once. The sequenced material came from sorted CD4+, CD8+, or CD8+CD57+ T cells (not recorded which) from PBMCs. These receptor sequences come from a human donor in good health, serving as a control.

This clonotype was picked up a small number of times. This sequence joins TRBV4-2 and TRBJ1-5, with no clear D. Between the trimmed V and J ends, which lost 0 bases and 5 bases, there was a span of 11 bases. The CDR3 covers 15 residues. Germline values: CDR1 LGHNA, CDR2 YNFKEQ. The CDR3 protein is CASSQDKARDQPQHF. The CDR3 nucleotides are TGTGCCAGCAGCCAAGATAAAGCCCGGGATCAGCCCCAGCATTTT.

The chain joins TRBV20-1 to TRBJ2-3; the match to TRBD1 covers 8 bases. The CDR3 extends over 14 amino acids. With V trimmed by 5 bases and J by 4 bases, 8 bases remained unmatched. Germline loops: CDR1 DFQATT, CDR2 SNEGSKA (reference sequence). CDR3 amino acids: CSADWTGRSDTQYF. CDR3 nucleotide sequence: TGCAGTGCTGACTGGACAGGGAGGTCAGATACGCAGTATTTT.

Of note for this clonotype: This sequence may be a read error, since a much larger clone differs from it by one base. The chain recombines TRBV10-1 with TRBJ1-1, with D unresolved. CDR1 is WNHNN, CDR2 SYGVQD, per germline (reference sequence). The CDR3 is 12 amino acids. As DNA, the CDR3 is TGTGCCAGCAGTGAAGCGCCAAGACAAGCTTCCTTT. Residues: CASSEAPRQASF.